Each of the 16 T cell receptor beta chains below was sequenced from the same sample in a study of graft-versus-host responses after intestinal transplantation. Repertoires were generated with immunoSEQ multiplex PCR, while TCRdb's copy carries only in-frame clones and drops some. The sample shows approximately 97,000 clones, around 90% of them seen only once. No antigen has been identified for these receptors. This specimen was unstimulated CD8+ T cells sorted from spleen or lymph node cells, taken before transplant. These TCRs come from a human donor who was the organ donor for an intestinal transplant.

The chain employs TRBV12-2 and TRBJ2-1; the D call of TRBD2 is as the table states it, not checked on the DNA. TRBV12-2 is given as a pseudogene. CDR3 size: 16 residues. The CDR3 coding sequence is TGTGCAAGTCGCTTAGAGGCTAGCAGCTCCTACAATGAGCAGTTCTTC. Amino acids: CASRLEASSSYNEQFF.

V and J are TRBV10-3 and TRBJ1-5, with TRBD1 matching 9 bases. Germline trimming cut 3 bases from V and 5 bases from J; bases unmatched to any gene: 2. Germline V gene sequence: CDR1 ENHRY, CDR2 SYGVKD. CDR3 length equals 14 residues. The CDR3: CAISEQGAHQPQHF. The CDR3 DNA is TGTGCCATCAGTGAACAGGGGGCTCATCAGCCCCAGCATTTT.

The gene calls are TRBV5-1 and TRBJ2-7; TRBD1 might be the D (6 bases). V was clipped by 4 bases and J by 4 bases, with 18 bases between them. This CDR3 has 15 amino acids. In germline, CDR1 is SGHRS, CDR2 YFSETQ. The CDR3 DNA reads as TGCGCCAGCAGCGAGCAAGGGGGATTCGGGTACGAGCAGTACTTC. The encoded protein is CASSEQGGFGYEQYF.

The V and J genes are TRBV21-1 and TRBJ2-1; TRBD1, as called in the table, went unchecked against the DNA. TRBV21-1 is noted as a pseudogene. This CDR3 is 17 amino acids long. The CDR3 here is CASSNRTGTGGYNEQFF. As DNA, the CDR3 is TGTGCCAGCAGCAATCGCACCGGGACAGGGGGTTATAATGAGCAGTTCTTC.

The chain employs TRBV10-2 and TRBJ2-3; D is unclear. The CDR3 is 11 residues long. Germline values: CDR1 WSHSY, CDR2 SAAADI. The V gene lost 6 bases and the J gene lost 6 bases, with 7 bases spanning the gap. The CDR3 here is CASSTGDTQYF. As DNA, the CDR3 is TGCGCCAGCAGCACCGGGGATACGCAGTATTTT.

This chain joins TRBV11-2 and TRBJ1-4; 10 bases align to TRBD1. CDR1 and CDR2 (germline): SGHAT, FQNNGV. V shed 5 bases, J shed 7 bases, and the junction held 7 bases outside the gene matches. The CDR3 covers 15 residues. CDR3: CASSRSGQGPEKLFF. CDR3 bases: TGTGCCAGCAGCCGTTCGGGACAGGGGCCTGAAAAACTGTTTTTT.

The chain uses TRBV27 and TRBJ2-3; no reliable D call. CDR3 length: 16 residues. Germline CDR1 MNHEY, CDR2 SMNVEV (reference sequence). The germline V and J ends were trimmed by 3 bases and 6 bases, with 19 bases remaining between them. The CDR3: CASSFSLFSSPDTQYF. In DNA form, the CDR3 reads TGTGCCAGCAGTTTTTCCCTATTTTCGTCCCCGGATACGCAGTATTTT.

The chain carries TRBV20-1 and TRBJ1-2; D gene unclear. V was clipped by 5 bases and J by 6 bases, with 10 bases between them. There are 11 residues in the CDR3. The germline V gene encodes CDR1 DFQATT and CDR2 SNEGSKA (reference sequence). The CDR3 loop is CSAPVGDGYTF. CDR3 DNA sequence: TGCAGTGCTCCTGTCGGGGATGGCTACACCTTC.

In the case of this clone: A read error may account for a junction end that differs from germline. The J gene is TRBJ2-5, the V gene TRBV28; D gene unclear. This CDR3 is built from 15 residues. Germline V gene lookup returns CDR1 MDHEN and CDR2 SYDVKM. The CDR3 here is CASSFFPILQEAQYF. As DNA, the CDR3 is TGTGCCAGCAGTTTTTTTCCGATCCTTCAAGAGGCCCAGTACTTC.

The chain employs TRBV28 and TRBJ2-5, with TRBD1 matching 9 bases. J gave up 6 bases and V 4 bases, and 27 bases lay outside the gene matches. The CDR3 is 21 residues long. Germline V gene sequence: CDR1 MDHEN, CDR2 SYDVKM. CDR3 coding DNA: TGTGCCAGCAGTTCAACCCCTATCGGCACCCATGGGACAGGGTGGATGAAGACCCAGTACTTC. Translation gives CASSSTPIGTHGTGWMKTQYF.

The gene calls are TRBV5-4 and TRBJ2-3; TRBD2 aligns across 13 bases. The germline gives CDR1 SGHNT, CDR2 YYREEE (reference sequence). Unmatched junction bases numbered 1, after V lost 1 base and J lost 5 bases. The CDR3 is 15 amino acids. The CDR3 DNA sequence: TGTGCCAGCAGCTTGAGACTAGCGGGAGGAGATACGCAGTATTTT. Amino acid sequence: CASSLRLAGGDTQYF.

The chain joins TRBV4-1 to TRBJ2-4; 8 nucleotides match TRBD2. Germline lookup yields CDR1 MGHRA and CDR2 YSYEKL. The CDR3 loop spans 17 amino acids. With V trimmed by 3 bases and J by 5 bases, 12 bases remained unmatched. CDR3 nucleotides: TGCGCCAGCAGCCAGCCCGGGGGGGCCTATGGGGAAAACATTCAGTACTTC. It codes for CASSQPGGAYGENIQYF.

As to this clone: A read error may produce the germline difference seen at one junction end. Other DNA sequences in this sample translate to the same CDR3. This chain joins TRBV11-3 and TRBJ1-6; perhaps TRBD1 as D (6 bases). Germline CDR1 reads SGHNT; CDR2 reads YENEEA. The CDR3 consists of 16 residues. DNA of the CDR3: TGCGCCAGCAGCTTAAGGACAGAACCCAATAATTCACCCCTCCACTTT. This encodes CASSLRTEPNNSPLHF.

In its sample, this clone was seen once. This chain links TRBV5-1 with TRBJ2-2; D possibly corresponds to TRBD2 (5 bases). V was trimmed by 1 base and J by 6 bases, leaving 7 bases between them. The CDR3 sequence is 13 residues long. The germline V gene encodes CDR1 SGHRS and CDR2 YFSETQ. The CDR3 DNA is TGCGCCAGCAGCTTGACGGGGTCCGGGGAGCTGTTTTTT. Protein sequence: CASSLTGSGELFF.

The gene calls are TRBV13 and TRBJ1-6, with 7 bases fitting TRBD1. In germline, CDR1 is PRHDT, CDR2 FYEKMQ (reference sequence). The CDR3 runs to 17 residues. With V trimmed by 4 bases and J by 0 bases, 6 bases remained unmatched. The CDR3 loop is CASSSPGQSSYNSPLHF. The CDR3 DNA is TGTGCCAGCAGCTCCCCGGGACAGAGCTCCTATAATTCACCCCTCCACTTT.

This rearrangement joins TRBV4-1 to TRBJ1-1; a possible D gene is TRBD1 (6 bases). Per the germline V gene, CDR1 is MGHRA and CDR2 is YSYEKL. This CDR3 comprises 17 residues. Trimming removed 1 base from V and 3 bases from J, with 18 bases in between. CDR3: CASSQGHIGTSDTEAFF. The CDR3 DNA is TGCGCCAGCAGCCAAGGACACATCGGGACATCTGACACTGAAGCTTTCTTT.